This T cell receptor (beta chain) was retrieved from a study of Graves' ophthalmopathy and Graves' hyperthyroidism. Broader study findings: Sensitivity of approximately 66% and specificity of roughly 78% were achieved by the model that predicted ophthalmopathy progression. Also, most clonotypes expanded in the thyroid above 0.001 frequency appeared in blood.

Pregnant or lactating patients and those with other autoimmune diseases or uncontrolled infections were excluded. Diagnostic conclusions were grounded in clinical symptoms, serum thyroxine, TRAb, thyroid ultrasound and orbital computed tomography. This clonotype has a handful of counts. As yet, its antigen is unknown. RNA served as the template for amplifying TCR beta CDR3 regions. RT-PCR with HTBI primers came first, then second-round multiplex PCR. TCRdb reprocessed the multiplex PCR reads with MiXCR, giving one entry per CDR3 protein. Of 230,000 or so distinct CDR3 sequences in the sample, roughly 50% were seen once. The CDR3 is 14 residues long. Looked up from germline, CDR1 is LNHDA and CDR2 is SQIVND (reference sequence). V lost 7 bases to trimming and J lost 1 base, with 13 bases between them.

The chain is built from TRBV19 and TRBJ1-1, with D perhaps matching TRBD1 (6 bases). This TCR was recovered from an adult man with Graves' ophthalmopathy. Sequencing was carried out using peripheral blood. CDR3 in amino acids: CASTADSRNTEAFF. CDR3 nucleotides: TGTGCCAGTACCGCGGACAGTCGGAACACTGAAGCTTTCTTT.